The 8 T cell receptor beta chains given below trace back to one sample, sequenced in a study of blood T cell repertoires in COVID-19. The method was immunoSEQ multiplex PCR; TCRdb's version includes in-frame clones alone and lacks a portion of them. The sample has 110,000 to 150,000 clones; over 70% are singletons. Specimen: peripheral blood. These receptor sequences come from a woman aged 55 to 70 with acute or convalescent COVID-19.

This rearrangement joins TRBV13 to TRBJ2-7, with no clear D. V gave up 5 bases and J gave up 4 bases, with 15 bases separating them. Germline V gene sequence: CDR1 PRHDT, CDR2 FYEKMQ (reference sequence). The CDR3 runs 14 residues. CDR3 residues: CASSPGDSPYEQYF. CDR3 nucleotide sequence: TGTGCCAGCAGCCCCGGAGACTCCCCTTACGAGCAGTACTTC. The full variable domain, completed using reference TRBV13 and TRBJ2-7, is AAGVIQSPRHLIKEKRETATLKCYPIPRHDTVYWYQQGPGQDPQFLISFYEKMQSDKGSIPDRFSAQQFSDYHSELNMSSLELGDSALYFCASSPGDSPYEQYFGPGTRLTVT.

The CDR3 nucleotides are TGTGCCAGCAGTTTTCCCGGGGATACGCAGTATTTT. Its protein is CASSFPGDTQYF. The rearrangement joins TRBV28 to TRBJ2-3; D call uncertain. This CDR3 region has 12 residues. The germline V and J ends were trimmed by 3 bases and 6 bases, with 7 bases remaining between them. In germline, CDR1 is MDHEN, CDR2 SYDVKM. The whole variable domain, remainder taken from reference TRBV28 and TRBJ2-3, is DVKVTQSSRYLVKRTGEKVFLECVQDMDHENMFWYRQDPGLGLRLIYFSYDVKMKEKGDIPEGYSVSREKKERFSLILESASTNQTSMYLCASSFPGDTQYFGPGTRLTVL.

There are a few counts of this clone. This chain uses TRBV27 with TRBJ2-1; tentatively, D is TRBD2 (6 bases). V was cut by 6 bases and J by 5 bases, with 14 bases left in between. The CDR3 contains 14 residues. CDR1 MNHEY and CDR2 SMNVEV come from the germline V gene (reference sequence). CDR3 region: CASRGTGRNNEQFF. DNA of the CDR3: TGTGCCAGCAGGGGGACTGGTCGTAACAATGAGCAGTTCTTC.

The chain recombines TRBV7-9 with TRBJ2-5, with a weak D call TRBD2 (7 bases). With 4 bases removed from V and 4 bases from J, the gap between germline ends came to 19 bases. Looked up from germline, CDR1 is SEHNR and CDR2 is FQNEAQ (reference sequence). The CDR3 extends over 16 amino acids. In DNA form, the CDR3 reads TGTGCCAGCAGCTGGACCCCCGGGGAGGGGGTAGAGACCCAGTACTTC. Amino acids: CASSWTPGEGVETQYF. The variable domain in full, with the rest retrieved from reference TRBV7-9 and TRBJ2-5, is DTGVSQNPRHKITKRGQNVTFRCDPISEHNRLYWYRQTLGQGPEFLTYFQNEAQLEKSRLLSDRFSAERPKGSFSTLEIQRTEQGDSAMYLCASSWTPGEGVETQYFGPGTRLLVL.

The V and J genes are TRBV2 and TRBJ1-3; TRBD1 is a possible D gene (6 bases). Trimming removed 6 bases from V and 0 bases from J, with 15 bases in between. Germline V CDR1 and CDR2: SNHLY, FYNNEI. This CDR3 spans 16 amino acids. CDR3 sequence reads: CASRGYRVSSGNTIYF. The CDR3 bases are TGTGCCAGCAGAGGTTACAGGGTTAGCTCTGGAAACACCATATATTTT.

The V call is TRBV24-1, the J call TRBJ1-2, with no clear D. The ends were cut back, 5 bases at V and 2 bases at J, with 11 bases in the middle. Germline CDR1 and CDR2: KGHDR and SFDVKD. The CDR3 length is 14 residues. CDR3 DNA: TGTGCCACCAGTGCGGGTCCGCCCAACTATGGCTACACCTTC. It translates to CATSAGPPNYGYTF.

The V and J genes are TRBV21-1 and TRBJ1-2; the table's D call TRBD1 went unverified against the DNA. TRBV21-1 is given as a pseudogene. The CDR3 totals 12 residues. The CDR3 nucleotides read TGTGCCAGCAGCAAGGGGCTATATGGCTACACCTTC. It yields the protein CASSKGLYGYTF.

The chain uses TRBV11-2 and TRBJ2-7; unclear D gene. The V gene's germline CDR1 is SGHAT and CDR2 FQNNGV. V lost 5 bases, J lost 2 bases, and 16 bases lay in between. The CDR3 is 15 residues long. The CDR3 is CASSVTPSGPYEQYF. CDR3 sequence (DNA): TGTGCCAGCAGCGTAACCCCGTCCGGTCCCTACGAGCAGTACTTC.